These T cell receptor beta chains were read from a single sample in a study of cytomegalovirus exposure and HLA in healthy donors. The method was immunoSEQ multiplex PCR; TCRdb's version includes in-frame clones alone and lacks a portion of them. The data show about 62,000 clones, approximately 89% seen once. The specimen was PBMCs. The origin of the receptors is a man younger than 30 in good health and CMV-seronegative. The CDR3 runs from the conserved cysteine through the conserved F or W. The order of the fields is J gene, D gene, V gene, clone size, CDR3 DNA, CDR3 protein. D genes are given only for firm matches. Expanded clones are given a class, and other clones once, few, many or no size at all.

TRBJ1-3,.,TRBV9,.,TGTGCCAGCAGCGTAGACAGGGAAGGAAACACCATATATTTT,CASSVDREGNTIYF
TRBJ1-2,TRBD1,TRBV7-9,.,TGTGCCAGCAGCTTCCCCGGGACAGCTTATGGCTACACCTTC,CASSFPGTAYGYTF
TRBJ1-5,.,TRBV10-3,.,TGTGCCATCAGTGTGGGAGGTCTGCCCCAGCATTTT,CAISVGGLPQHF
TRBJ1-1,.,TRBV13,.,TGTGCCAGCTGTCTGACGGGGGGTTACACTGAAGCTTTCTTT,CASCLTGGYTEAFF
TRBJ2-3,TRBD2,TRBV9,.,TGTGCCAGCAGCCCATCGGGACTAGTAGTAGATACGCAGTATTTT,CASSPSGLVVDTQYF
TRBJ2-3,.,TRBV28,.,TGTGCCAGCAGTTTGGATCGGGGGAGGGATACGCAGTATTTT,CASSLDRGRDTQYF
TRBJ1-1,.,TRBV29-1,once,TGCAGCGACCTACGGGACACTATGAACACTGAAGCTTTCTTT,CSDLRDTMNTEAFF
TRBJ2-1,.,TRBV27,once,TGTGCCAGCAGTCTCGGGGGTCCAAATGAGCAGTTCTTC,CASSLGGPNEQFF
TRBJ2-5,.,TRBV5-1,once,TGCGCCAGCACCCGGGGAGGAGGGGAGACCCAGTACTTC,CASTRGGGETQYF
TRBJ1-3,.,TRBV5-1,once,TGCGCCAGCAGCTTGAACGGGGATAACAGAAACACCATATATTTT,CASSLNGDNRNTIYF
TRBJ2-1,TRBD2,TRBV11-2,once,TGTGCCAGCAGCCGGGCTAGCGGGGGGGCGGAACAGTTCTTC,CASSRASGGAEQFF
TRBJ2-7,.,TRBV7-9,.,TGTGCCAGCAGCATCCGGGATGGGGGGATATACGAGCAGTACTTC,CASSIRDGGIYEQYF
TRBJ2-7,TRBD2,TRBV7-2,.,TGTGCCAGCAGCTTAGCGGAGACTAGCGGGGGGGCCTACGCCTACGAGCAGTACTTC,CASSLAETSGGAYAYEQYF
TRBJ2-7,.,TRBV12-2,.,TGTGCAAGTCGCTTTGCCGGGACTGCTACGACGCAGTACTTC,CASRFAGTATTQYF